This T cell receptor (beta chain) was recorded in a study of blood T cell repertoires in COVID-19. Study background: Sources were T cells, B-cell-depleted T cells, or PBMCs; the material itself was cDNA or gDNA.

This clone was picked up one time. CDR3 length: 15 amino acids. Trimming cost V 4 bases and J 5 bases, with 16 bases left between them. The V gene's germline CDR1 is MDHEN and CDR2 SYDVKM. Here immunoSEQ multiplex PCR was the method, and the copy in TCRdb shows in-frame clones only, minus some. This table holds almost 350,000 clones, more than 70% found once. V and J are TRBV28 and TRBJ2-3, with D possibly TRBD2 on 7 matching bases. Material: peripheral blood. The sequence derives from a woman in her fifties or sixties with COVID-19, enrolled during active disease. CDR3: CASSSPGGKGDTQYF. The CDR3 DNA reads TGTGCCAGCAGTTCCCCGGGGGGCAAGGGAGATACGCAGTATTTT. Variable domain in full (rest from reference TRBV28 and TRBJ2-3): DVKVTQSSRYLVKRTGEKVFLECVQDMDHENMFWYRQDPGLGLRLIYFSYDVKMKEKGDIPEGYSVSREKKERFSLILESASTNQTSMYLCASSSPGGKGDTQYFGPGTRLTVL.